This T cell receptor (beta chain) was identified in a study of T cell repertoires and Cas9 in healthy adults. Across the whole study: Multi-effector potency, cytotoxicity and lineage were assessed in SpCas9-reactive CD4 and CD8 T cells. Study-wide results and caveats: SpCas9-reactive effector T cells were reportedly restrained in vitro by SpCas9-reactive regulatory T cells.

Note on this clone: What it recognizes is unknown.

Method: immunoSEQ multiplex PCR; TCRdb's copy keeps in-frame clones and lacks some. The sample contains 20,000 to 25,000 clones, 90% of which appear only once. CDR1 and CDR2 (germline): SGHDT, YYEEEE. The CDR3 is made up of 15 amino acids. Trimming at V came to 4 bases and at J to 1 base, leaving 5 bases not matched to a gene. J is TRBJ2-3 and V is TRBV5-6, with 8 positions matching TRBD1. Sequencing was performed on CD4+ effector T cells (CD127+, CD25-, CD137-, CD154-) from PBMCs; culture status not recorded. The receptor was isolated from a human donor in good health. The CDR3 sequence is CASSRDRRRTDTQYF. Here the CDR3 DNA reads TGTGCCAGCAGCCGGGACAGGCGACGCACAGATACGCAGTATTTT.